This paragraph covers one TCR beta chain sequence. This CDR3 has 15 residues. The junction had 7 bases not matched to a gene; V was cut back by 6 bases and J by 5 bases. Looked up from germline, CDR1 is MNHEY and CDR2 is SMNVEV (reference sequence). TCRdb's table, derived via immunoSEQ multiplex PCR, lists solely in-frame clones and lacks some. The sample has roughly 100,000 clones, about 90% seen once; the top ten hold around 0.92%. These data come from a study of T cell changes during pregnancy in multiple sclerosis. Material: peripheral blood, obtained after pregnancy. This clonotype was obtained from a female donor with multiple sclerosis, enrolled in a pregnancy study. This sequence joins TRBV27 and TRBJ1-6; 7 bases map to TRBD1. The CDR3 DNA reads as TGTGCCAGCAGCCGCGGGACAGCAAATAATTCACCCCTCCACTTT. It specifies CASSRGTANNSPLHF.